This T cell receptor (beta chain) was found in a study of cytomegalovirus exposure and HLA in healthy donors. Study results and caveats: Judged likely to be a sequencing artifact was a cluster of highly shared sequence variants.

CDR3 length equals 16 residues. Trimming removed 5 bases from V and 3 bases from J; junction bases left unmatched: 6. Germline V gene data show CDR1 as SGHTA and CDR2 as FQGNSA. Both 60 Vbeta primers and 13 Jbeta primers went into the PCR. TCRdb's copy holds only in-frame clones and misses some; the assay was immunoSEQ multiplex PCR. This table holds about 200,000 clones, around 77% found once. In the case of this clone: The target antigen is unknown.

This sequence was found in a woman aged 25 to 39 in good health and CMV-seronegative. The gene calls are TRBV7-2 and TRBJ2-1, with 11 bases aligning to TRBD1. Sequenced input: PBMCs. CDR3 amino acids: CASSPPGTGGYNEQFF. DNA for the CDR3: TGTGCCAGCAGCCCCCCCGGGACAGGGGGCTACAATGAGCAGTTCTTC.